Given below is one TCR beta chain in context. Its antigen is currently unknown. A junction boundary mismatches the germline segment, possibly from a read error. Per germline, CDR1 MDHEN and CDR2 SYDVKM. This CDR3 is built from 14 residues. This entry is derived from a study of T cell repertoires in cytomegalovirus infection. Turning to the study itself: TCR beta signatures that were public indicated CMV infection and matching HLA type.

TCRdb independently ran MiXCR on the reads; one entry per CDR3 protein. The sample lists around 190,000 distinct CDR3 sequences, 13% to 15% occurring once. The study's findings and limits: Cumulative public TCR beta family frequency identified CMV carriers with the relevant HLA. In two of eight donors, the top clonotype was HLA-C-restricted CMV-specific.

The source material was PBMCs. This TCR came from a human donor in good health (CMV status not recorded). Some clones in this sample may be carry-over from other donors' samples. The chain couples TRBV28 to TRBJ1-5, with 8 bases matching TRBD1. CDR3 nucleotide sequence: TGTGCCAGCAGTTTAACGGAAACAGGGGGGGGCTTGGATTTT. Protein sequence: CASSLTETGGGLDF.